The subject of this entry is one T cell receptor (beta chain). Its antigen remains unidentified. This sample is drawn from a study of OX40 agonist ivuxolimab in advanced cancers. This CDR3 has 13 amino acids. Trimming removed 7 bases at V and 7 bases at J, with 16 bases between. Germline V gives CDR1 MNHEY, CDR2 SVGAGI. Data came from immunoSEQ multiplex PCR; TCRdb stores just in-frame clones and leaves some out. The sample has about 76,000 clones, about 89% seen once. Notes on the study in general: CD4+ and CD8+ blood T cells expanded clonally by week 6 at 0.1 to 3.0 mg/kg.

The sequence was collected from an adult with an advanced solid tumor such as melanoma, head and neck, liver or kidney cancer. The sequences come from CD4+ or CD8+ T cells sorted from blood, collected in a trial of the OX40 agonist ivuxolimab. The V and J genes are TRBV6-5 and TRBJ2-5; perhaps TRBD2 as D (6 bases). The CDR3 loop is CASIPTGVGTQYF. The CDR3 DNA follows: TGTGCCAGCATTCCAACGGGAGTTGGGACCCAGTACTTC.